This is a list of T cell receptor beta chains from one sample in a study of blood T cell repertoires in COVID-19. Libraries were prepared by immunoSEQ multiplex PCR; TCRdb keeps only in-frame clonotypes and omits some of them. Altogether a few hundred thousand clones are present, around 90% being singletons, with the ten largest covering about 2.1%. Material: peripheral blood. The receptors here all came from a woman aged 55-75 years with COVID-19, enrolled during active disease. Each CDR3 is given with its conserved first and last residue. Each record gives: V gene, CDR3 protein.

TRBV3-1/TRBV3-2 | CASSHTEYGYTF
TRBV27 | CASSFFSGGAYNEQFF
TRBV7-8 | CASSPREGQDYGYTF
TRBV18 | CASSPPGKGKTQYF
TRBV6-5 | CASSYRGSIGLGELFF
TRBV7-6 | CASSLGREAYGYTF
TRBV7-2 | CASSPTGNGNTIYF
TRBV5-6 | CASSWGQGNNSPLHF
TRBV2 | CASSLGLDSPLHF
TRBV27 | CASSQPGQEAGELFF
TRBV4-2 | CASSQDSIQPQHF
TRBV15 | CATSRAGGTKTQYF